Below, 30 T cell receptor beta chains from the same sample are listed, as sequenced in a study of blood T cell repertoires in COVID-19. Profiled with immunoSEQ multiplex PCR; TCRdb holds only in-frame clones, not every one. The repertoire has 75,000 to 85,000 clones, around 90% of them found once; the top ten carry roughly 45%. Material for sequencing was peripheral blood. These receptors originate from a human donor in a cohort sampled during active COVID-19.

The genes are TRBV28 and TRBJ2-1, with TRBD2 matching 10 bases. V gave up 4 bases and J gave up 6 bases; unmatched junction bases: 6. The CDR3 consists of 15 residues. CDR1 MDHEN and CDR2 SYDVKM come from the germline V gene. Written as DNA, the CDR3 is TGTGCCAGCAGTTCTAGCGGGAGTGGGAGCAATGAGCAGTTCTTC. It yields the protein CASSSSGSGSNEQFF.

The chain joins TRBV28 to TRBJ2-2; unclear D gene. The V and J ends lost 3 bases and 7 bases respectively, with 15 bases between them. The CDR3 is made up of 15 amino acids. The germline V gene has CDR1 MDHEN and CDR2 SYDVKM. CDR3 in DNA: TGTGCCAGCAGTTTCACCCCGAAAACGGGCGGGGAGCTGTTTTTT. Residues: CASSFTPKTGGELFF.

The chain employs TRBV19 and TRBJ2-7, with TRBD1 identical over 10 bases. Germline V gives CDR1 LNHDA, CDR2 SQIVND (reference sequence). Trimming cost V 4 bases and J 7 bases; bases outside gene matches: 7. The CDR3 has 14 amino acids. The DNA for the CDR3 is TGTGCCAGTAGTAACCGGGACAGGGGTTGGGAGCAGTACTTC. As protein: CASSNRDRGWEQYF. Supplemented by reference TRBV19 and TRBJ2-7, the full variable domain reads DGGITQSPKYLFRKEGQNVTLSCEQNLNHDAMYWYRQDPGQGLRLIYYSQIVNDFQKGDIAEGYSVSREKKESFPLTVTSAQKNPTAFYLCASSNRDRGWEQYFGPGTRLTVT.

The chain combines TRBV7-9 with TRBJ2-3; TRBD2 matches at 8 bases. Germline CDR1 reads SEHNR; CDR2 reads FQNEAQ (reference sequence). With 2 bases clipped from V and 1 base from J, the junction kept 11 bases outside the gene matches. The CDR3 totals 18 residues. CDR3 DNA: TGTGCCAGCAGCTTACCTAGCGGGCTTTCCTTGGGCACAGATACGCAGTATTTT. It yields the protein CASSLPSGLSLGTDTQYF. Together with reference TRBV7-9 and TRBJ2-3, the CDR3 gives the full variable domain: DTGVSQNPRHKITKRGQNVTFRCDPISEHNRLYWYRQTLGQGPEFLTYFQNEAQLEKSRLLSDRFSAERPKGSFSTLEIQRTEQGDSAMYLCASSLPSGLSLGTDTQYFGPGTRLTVL.

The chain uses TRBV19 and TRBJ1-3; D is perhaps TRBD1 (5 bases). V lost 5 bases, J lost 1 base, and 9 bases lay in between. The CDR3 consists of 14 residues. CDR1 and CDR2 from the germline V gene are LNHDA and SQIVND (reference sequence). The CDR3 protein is CASSWGGSGNTIYF. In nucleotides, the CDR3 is TGTGCCAGTAGTTGGGGGGGATCTGGAAACACCATATATTTT.

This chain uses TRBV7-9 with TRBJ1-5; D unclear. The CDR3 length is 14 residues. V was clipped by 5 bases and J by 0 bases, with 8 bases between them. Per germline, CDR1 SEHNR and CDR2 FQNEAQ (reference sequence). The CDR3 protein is CASSLSNSNQPQHF. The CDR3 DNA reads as TGTGCCAGCAGCCTTTCTAATAGCAATCAGCCCCAGCATTTT.

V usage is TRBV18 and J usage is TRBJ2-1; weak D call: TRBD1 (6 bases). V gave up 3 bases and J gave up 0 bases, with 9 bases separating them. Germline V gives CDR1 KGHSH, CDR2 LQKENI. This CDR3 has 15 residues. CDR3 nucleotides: TGTGCCAGCTCACCGGACAGAAACTCCTACAATGAGCAGTTCTTC. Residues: CASSPDRNSYNEQFF. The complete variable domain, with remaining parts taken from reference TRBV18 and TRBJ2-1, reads NAGVMQNPRHLVRRRGQEARLRCSPMKGHSHVYWYRQLPEEGLKFMVYLQKENIIDESGMPKERFSAEFPKEGPSILRIQQVVRGDSAAYFCASSPDRNSYNEQFFGPGTRLTVL.

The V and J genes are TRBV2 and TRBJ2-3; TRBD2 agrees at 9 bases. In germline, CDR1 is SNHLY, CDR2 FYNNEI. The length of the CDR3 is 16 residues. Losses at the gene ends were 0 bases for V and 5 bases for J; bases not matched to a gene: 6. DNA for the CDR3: TGTGCCAGCAGTGAAGCGACCCAGCGGGGGGTAGATACGCAGTATTTT. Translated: CASSEATQRGVDTQYF.

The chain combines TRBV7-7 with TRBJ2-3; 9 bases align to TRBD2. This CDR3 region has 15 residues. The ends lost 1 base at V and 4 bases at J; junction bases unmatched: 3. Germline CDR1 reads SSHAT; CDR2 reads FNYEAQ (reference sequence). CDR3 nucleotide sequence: TGTGCCAGCAGCTTAGGCGGGGGGGCATCAGATACGCAGTATTTT. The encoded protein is CASSLGGGASDTQYF. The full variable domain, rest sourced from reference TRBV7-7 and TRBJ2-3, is GAGVSQSPRYKVTKRGQDVTLRCDPISSHATLYWYQQALGQGPEFLTYFNYEAQPDKSGLPSDRFSAERPEGSISTLTIQRTEQRDSAMYRCASSLGGGASDTQYFGPGTRLTVL.

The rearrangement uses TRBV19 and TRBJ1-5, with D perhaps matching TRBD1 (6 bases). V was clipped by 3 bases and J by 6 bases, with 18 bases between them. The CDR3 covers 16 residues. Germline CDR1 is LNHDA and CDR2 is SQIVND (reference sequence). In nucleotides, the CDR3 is TGTGCCAGTAGTATTTCGGGCGCGGGGGGCGCTCAGCCCCAGCATTTT. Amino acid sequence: CASSISGAGGAQPQHF.

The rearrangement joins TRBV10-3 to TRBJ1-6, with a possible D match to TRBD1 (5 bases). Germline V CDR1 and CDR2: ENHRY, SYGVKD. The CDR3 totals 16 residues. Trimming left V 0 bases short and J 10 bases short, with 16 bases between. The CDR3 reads CAISESVGGVESPLHF. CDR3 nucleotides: TGTGCCATCAGTGAGTCGGTGGGGGGGGTAGAATCACCCCTCCACTTT.

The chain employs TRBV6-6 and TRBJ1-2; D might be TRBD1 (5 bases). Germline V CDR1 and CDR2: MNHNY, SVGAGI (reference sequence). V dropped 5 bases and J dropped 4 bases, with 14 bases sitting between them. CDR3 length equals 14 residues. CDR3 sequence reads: CASSPRGVSYGYTF. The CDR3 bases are TGTGCCAGCAGTCCCCGGGGGGTGAGCTATGGCTACACCTTC.

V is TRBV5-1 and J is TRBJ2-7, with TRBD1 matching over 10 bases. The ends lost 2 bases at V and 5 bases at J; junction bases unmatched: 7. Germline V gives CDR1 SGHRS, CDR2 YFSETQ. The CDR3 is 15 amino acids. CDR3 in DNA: TGCGCCAGCAGCTTCGGACAGGGGGTAGCAGACGAGCAGTACTTC. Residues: CASSFGQGVADEQYF.

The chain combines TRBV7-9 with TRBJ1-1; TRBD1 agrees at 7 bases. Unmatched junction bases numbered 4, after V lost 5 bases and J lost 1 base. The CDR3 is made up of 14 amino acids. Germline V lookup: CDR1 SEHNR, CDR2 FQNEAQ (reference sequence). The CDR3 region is CASSRQGANTEAFF. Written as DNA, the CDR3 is TGTGCCAGCAGCCGACAGGGCGCGAACACTGAAGCTTTCTTT. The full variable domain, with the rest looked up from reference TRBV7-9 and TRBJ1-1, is DTGVSQNPRHKITKRGQNVTFRCDPISEHNRLYWYRQTLGQGPEFLTYFQNEAQLEKSRLLSDRFSAERPKGSFSTLEIQRTEQGDSAMYLCASSRQGANTEAFFGQGTRLTVV.

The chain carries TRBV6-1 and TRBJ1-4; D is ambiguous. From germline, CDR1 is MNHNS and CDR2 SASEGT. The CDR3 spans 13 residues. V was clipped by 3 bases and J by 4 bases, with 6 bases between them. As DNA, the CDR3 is TGTGCCAGCAGTGAGAGTTTTAATGAAAAACTGTTTTTT. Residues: CASSESFNEKLFF.

CDR3 bases: TGTGCCAGCAGCCTAAACGGACTAGCGGGGGAGTACGAGCAGTACTTC. Translation: CASSLNGLAGEYEQYF. The chain joins TRBV7-2 to TRBJ2-7; 13 nucleotides match TRBD2. Germline V gene lookup returns CDR1 SGHTA and CDR2 FQGNSA. V was pared by 5 bases and J by 4 bases, with 8 bases of the junction left unmatched. The CDR3 spans 16 residues.

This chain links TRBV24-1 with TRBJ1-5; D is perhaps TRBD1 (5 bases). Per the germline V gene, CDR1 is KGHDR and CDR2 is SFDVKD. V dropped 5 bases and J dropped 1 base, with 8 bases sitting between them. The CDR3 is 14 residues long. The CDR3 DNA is TGTGCCACCAGTGCTGGGGCCAGCAATCAGCCCCAGCATTTT. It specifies CATSAGASNQPQHF.

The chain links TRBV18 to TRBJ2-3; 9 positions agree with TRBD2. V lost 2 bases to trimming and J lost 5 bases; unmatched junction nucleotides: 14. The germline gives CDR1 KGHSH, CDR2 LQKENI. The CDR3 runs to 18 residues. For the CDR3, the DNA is TGTGCCAGCTCACCAACCCTCTTAGCGGGAGTCGGTGGAGATACGCAGTATTTT. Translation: CASSPTLLAGVGGDTQYF.

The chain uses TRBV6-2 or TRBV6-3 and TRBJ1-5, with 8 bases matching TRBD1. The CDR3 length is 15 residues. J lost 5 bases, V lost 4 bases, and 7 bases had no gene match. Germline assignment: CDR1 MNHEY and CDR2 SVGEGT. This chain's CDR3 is CASSLGQGGYQPQHF. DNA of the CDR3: TGTGCCAGCAGTTTAGGACAGGGCGGGTATCAGCCCCAGCATTTT.

Written as DNA, the CDR3 is TGCGCCAGCAGCATAGGGACAGGGGGAAGGGAGACCCAGTACTTC. This codes for CASSIGTGGRETQYF. The V gene is TRBV5-1, the J gene TRBJ2-5; 11 nucleotides align to TRBD1. Germline CDR1 reads SGHRS; CDR2 reads YFSETQ. The CDR3 spans 15 residues. After removal of 4 bases from V and 5 bases from J, the junction contained 7 bases not matched to a gene. Full variable domain (rest looked up from reference TRBV5-1 and TRBJ2-5): KAGVTQTPRYLIKTRGQQVTLSCSPISGHRSVSWYQQTPGQGLQFLFEYFSETQRNKGNFPGRFSGRQFSNSRSEMNVSTLELGDSALYLCASSIGTGGRETQYFGPGTRLLVL.

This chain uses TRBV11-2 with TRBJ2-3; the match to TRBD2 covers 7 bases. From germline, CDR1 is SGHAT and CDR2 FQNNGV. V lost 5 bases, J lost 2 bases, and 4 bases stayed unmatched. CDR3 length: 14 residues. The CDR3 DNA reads TGTGCCAGCAGCCGCCGGGGGGTCACAGATACGCAGTATTTT. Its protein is CASSRRGVTDTQYF.

The CDR3 spells CASSKIGLANSYEQYF. The CDR3 DNA follows: TGTGCCAGTAGTAAAATAGGACTAGCGAACTCCTACGAGCAGTACTTC. The V call is TRBV19, the J call TRBJ2-7; 9 bases match TRBD2. V was pared by 4 bases and J by 0 bases, with 7 bases of the junction left unmatched. CDR1 and CDR2 from the germline V gene are LNHDA and SQIVND (reference sequence). The CDR3 is 16 amino acids.

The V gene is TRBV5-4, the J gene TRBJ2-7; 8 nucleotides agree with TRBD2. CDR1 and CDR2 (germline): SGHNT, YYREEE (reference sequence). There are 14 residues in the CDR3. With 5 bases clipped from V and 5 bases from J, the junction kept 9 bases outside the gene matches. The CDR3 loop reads CASRTGLEFNEQYF. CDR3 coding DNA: TGTGCCAGCAGAACGGGACTAGAGTTTAACGAGCAGTACTTC.

CDR3 bases: TGCGCCAGCAGCCCTGGTGGTAGCGGGGGGCCGTACAATGAGCAGTTCTTC. Amino acids: CASSPGGSGGPYNEQFF. V gene TRBV5-1 combines with J gene TRBJ2-1, with 10 bases that match TRBD2. Germline values: CDR1 SGHRS, CDR2 YFSETQ. The V gene end was trimmed by 4 bases and the J gene end by 4 bases; junction bases not matched to a gene: 11. CDR3 length: 17 amino acids. Combining the CDR3 with reference TRBV5-1 and TRBJ2-1 gives the whole variable domain KAGVTQTPRYLIKTRGQQVTLSCSPISGHRSVSWYQQTPGQGLQFLFEYFSETQRNKGNFPGRFSGRQFSNSRSEMNVSTLELGDSALYLCASSPGGSGGPYNEQFFGPGTRLTVL.

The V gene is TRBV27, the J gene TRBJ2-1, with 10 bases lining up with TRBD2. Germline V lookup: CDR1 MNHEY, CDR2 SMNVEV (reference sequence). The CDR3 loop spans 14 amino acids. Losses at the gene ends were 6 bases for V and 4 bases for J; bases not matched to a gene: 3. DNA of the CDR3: TGTGCCAGCAGCAGCGGGAGGGCGTACAATGAGCAGTTCTTC. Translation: CASSSGRAYNEQFF.

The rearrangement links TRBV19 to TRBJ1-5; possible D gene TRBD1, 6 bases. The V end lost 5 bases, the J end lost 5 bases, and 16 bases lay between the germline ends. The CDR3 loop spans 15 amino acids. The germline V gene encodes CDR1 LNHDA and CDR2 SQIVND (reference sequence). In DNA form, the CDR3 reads TGTGCCAGTAGTTCCTACAGGGCACGGGATCAGCCCCAGCATTTT. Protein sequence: CASSSYRARDQPQHF.

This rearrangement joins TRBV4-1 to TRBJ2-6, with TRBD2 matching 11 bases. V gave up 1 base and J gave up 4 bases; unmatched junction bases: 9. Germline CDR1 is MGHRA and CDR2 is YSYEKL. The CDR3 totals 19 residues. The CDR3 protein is CASSQGLAGGPRGANVLTF. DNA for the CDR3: TGCGCCAGCAGCCAAGGTTTAGCGGGAGGGCCGAGAGGGGCCAACGTCCTGACTTTC.

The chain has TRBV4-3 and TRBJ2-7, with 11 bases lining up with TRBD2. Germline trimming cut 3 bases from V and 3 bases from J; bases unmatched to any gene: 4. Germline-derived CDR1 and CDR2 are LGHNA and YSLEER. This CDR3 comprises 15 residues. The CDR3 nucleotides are TGCGCCAGCAGCCAGGAGGGACTAGCGGACTACGAGCAGTACTTC. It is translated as CASSQEGLADYEQYF.

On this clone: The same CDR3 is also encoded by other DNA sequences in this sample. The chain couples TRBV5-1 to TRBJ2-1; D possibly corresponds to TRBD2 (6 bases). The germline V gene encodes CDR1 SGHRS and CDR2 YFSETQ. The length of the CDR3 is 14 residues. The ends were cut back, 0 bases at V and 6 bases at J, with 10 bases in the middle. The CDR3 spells CASSLAPGGNEQFF. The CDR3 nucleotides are TGCGCCAGCAGCTTGGCGCCCGGGGGCAATGAGCAGTTCTTC. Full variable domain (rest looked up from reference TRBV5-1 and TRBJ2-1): KAGVTQTPRYLIKTRGQQVTLSCSPISGHRSVSWYQQTPGQGLQFLFEYFSETQRNKGNFPGRFSGRQFSNSRSEMNVSTLELGDSALYLCASSLAPGGNEQFFGPGTRLTVL.

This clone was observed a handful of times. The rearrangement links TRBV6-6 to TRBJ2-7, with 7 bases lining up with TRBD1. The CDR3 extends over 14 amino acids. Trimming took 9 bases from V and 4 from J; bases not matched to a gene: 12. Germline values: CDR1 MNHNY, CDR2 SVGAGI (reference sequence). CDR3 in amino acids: CARSMGTDPYEQYF. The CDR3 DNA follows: TGTGCCAGGAGTATGGGGACAGATCCTTACGAGCAGTACTTC.